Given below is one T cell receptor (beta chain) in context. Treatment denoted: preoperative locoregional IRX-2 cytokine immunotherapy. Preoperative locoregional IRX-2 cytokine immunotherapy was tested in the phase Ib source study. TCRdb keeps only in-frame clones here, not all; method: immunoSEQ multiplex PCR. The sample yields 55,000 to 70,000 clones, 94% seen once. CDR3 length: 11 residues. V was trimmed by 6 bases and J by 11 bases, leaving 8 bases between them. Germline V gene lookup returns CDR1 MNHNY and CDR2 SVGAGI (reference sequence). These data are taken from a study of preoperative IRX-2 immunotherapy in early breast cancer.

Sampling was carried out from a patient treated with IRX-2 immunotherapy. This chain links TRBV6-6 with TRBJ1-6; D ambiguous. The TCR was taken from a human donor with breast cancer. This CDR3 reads CASSPRAPLHF. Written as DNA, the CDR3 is TGTGCCAGCAGCCCTAGGGCACCCCTCCACTTT.